This entry concerns a single T cell receptor (beta chain). Its antigen is undetermined. These data come from a study of cytomegalovirus exposure and HLA in healthy donors. Looking at the study overall: A prior analysis found 90 million to 120 million unique TCR beta sequences from around 190 million T cells. Overall study results and limits: In terms of immune exposure information, only CMV serostatus was available. The analysis excluded some indistinguishable V segments, including TRBV6-2 and TRBV6-3. The study flagged approximately 180 TCR beta chains as cytomegalovirus-associated.

Germline V CDR1 and CDR2: SGDLS, YYNGEE. Trimming pared 2 bases from V and 9 bases from J, leaving 15 bases between. This CDR3 contains 14 residues. The PCR ran on 60 Vbeta and 13 Jbeta primers. Repertoires were generated with immunoSEQ multiplex PCR, while TCRdb's copy carries only in-frame clones and drops some. Of 100,000 to 120,000 clones listed, 75% to 85% were seen once; the top ten hold roughly 6.1%. The sequence derives from a man aged 18-30 years in good health and CMV-seronegative. The sample comprised PBMCs. The chain joins TRBV9 to TRBJ2-1; D unclear. This chain's CDR3 is CASSVARQDFEQFF. CDR3 coding DNA: TGTGCCAGCAGCGTGGCACGGCAAGACTTTGAGCAGTTCTTC.